A single sample is the source of the 20 T cell receptor beta chains below, sequenced in a study of spatial heterogeneity in lung cancer (dated by TCRdb to about 2019). According to the study, the label for this sample's time point signals: sample taken at primary tumor resection. TCR sequencing used whole RNA extracted from tumor and nontumor lung tissue, or from cryopreserved PBMC samples, without cell sorting. The library relied on 5' RACE. Sequencer: NextSeq 500. TCRdb reran the public reads through fastp at Q25 and MiXCR, keeping productive beta chains. Each CDR3 protein appears once, grouped with its most common genes and DNA. The sample data list under 100,000 distinct CDR3 sequences, and 7.5% to 10% of these were observed just once. 6.5% to 8.5% of the sample is held by the ten biggest clonotypes. This specimen consisted of PBMCs, obtained at surgery. The receptor source for this set is a male donor with early-stage non-small cell lung cancer.

This clonotype was seen repeatedly, ten times or more. V usage is TRBV3-1 and J usage is TRBJ2-5; no definite D call. V gave up 5 bases and J gave up 5 bases, with 9 bases separating them. The CDR3 spans 12 residues. CDR1 and CDR2 from the germline V gene are LGHDT and YNNKEL (reference sequence). This CDR3 is CASSYGSETQYF. CDR3 sequence (DNA): TGTGCCAGCAGCTACGGTAGTGAGACCCAGTACTTC.

This clonotype was seen many times. The CDR3 DNA reads TGCAGTGCTGCCCTGACTAGCACAGATACGCAGTATTTT. The encoded protein is CSAALTSTDTQYF. The rearrangement joins TRBV20-1 to TRBJ2-3, with D hard to call. Looked up from germline, CDR1 is DFQATT and CDR2 is SNEGSKA (reference sequence). V was cut by 5 bases and J by 0 bases, with 9 bases left in between. The CDR3 has 13 amino acids.

This clonotype has more than one count but fewer than ten. The genes are TRBV6-6 and TRBJ2-3; possibly TRBD1 for D (6 bases). Trimming shortened V by 1 base and J by 2 bases, and 16 bases separated the two germline ends. The CDR3 contains 17 residues. Germline lookup yields CDR1 MNHNY and CDR2 SVGAGI (reference sequence). This chain's CDR3 is CASSYFARWDTTDTQYF. Written as DNA, the CDR3 is TGTGCCAGCAGTTACTTCGCTCGTTGGGACACCACAGATACGCAGTATTTT.

At least ten counts were recorded for this clonotype. The rearrangement links TRBV28 to TRBJ2-7; 13 positions match TRBD2. The J segment lost 4 bases and the V segment lost 4 bases, leaving 4 bases of the junction unmatched. The CDR3 runs 15 residues. Germline loops: CDR1 MDHEN, CDR2 SYDVKM. CDR3 DNA: TGTGCCAGCAGTTCGGGACTAGCGGGACCGTACGAGCAGTACTTC. Its protein product is CASSSGLAGPYEQYF.

The J gene is TRBJ1-1, the V gene TRBV29-1, with D possibly being TRBD1 (5 bases). V dropped 6 bases and J dropped 6 bases, with 14 bases sitting between them. The germline V gene encodes CDR1 SQVTM and CDR2 ANQGSEA. The CDR3 covers 12 residues. Written as DNA, the CDR3 is TGCAGCGTCCACGGGACGAGGCCTGAAGCTTTCTTT. Its protein product is CSVHGTRPEAFF.

The table lists this clonotype with a few counts. The J gene is TRBJ2-1, the V gene TRBV5-6; 13 bases fit TRBD2. CDR3 length: 15 residues. V lost 2 bases and J lost 10; bases outside the gene matches: 6. Germline V gene lookup returns CDR1 SGHDT and CDR2 YYEEEE. For the CDR3, the DNA is TGTGCCAGCAGCTTCGGACTAGCGGGAGCCGGGGAGCAGTTCTTC. This encodes CASSFGLAGAGEQFF.

This clonotype was observed a few times. The V gene is TRBV11-2, the J gene TRBJ2-2; 10 nucleotides align to TRBD2. Germline lookup yields CDR1 SGHAT and CDR2 FQNNGV. This CDR3 is built from 16 residues. J was trimmed by 3 bases and V by 2 bases; bases with no gene match: 3. CDR3 residues: CASSLISGRDTGELFF. CDR3 sequence (DNA): TGTGCCAGCAGCTTAATAAGCGGGAGGGACACCGGGGAGCTGTTTTTT.

Written as DNA, the CDR3 is TGTGCCAGCAGCGTACTAGCGGGAGCCCTCGAGCAGTACTTC. It specifies CASSVLAGALEQYF. The chain couples TRBV11-2 to TRBJ2-7, with TRBD2 identical over 11 bases. This CDR3 has 14 residues. V shed 5 bases, J shed 6 bases, and the junction held 6 bases outside the gene matches. Germline-derived CDR1 and CDR2 are SGHAT and FQNNGV.

In this sample, this clonotype turned up many times. This chain links TRBV9 with TRBJ2-7; TRBD2 agrees at 8 bases. The CDR3 totals 14 residues. CDR1 SGDLS and CDR2 YYNGEE come from the germline V gene. V lost 4 bases to trimming and J lost 4 bases; unmatched junction nucleotides: 7. The CDR3 DNA reads as TGTGCCAGCAGCCCCGGGACTAGTGTATACGAGCAGTACTTC. As protein: CASSPGTSVYEQYF.

This clonotype was seen ten or more times. The rearrangement joins TRBV5-1 to TRBJ2-1; D is ambiguous. CDR1 and CDR2 (germline): SGHRS, YFSETQ. Trimming stripped 2 bases from V and 7 bases from J, with 7 bases between. This CDR3 has 12 amino acids. CDR3 region: CASSFQRNEQFF. The CDR3 coding sequence is TGCGCCAGCAGCTTTCAGAGGAATGAGCAGTTCTTC.

Many counts were recorded for this clonotype. The chain links TRBV5-4 to TRBJ1-1, with 7 nucleotides matching TRBD1. V shed 3 bases and J 3 bases; nucleotides not matched to a gene: 2. The CDR3 consists of 13 residues. Germline CDR1 and CDR2: SGHNT and YYREEE (reference sequence). CDR3 nucleotide sequence: TGTGCCAGCAGCTCAGACAGGGACACTGAAGCTTTCTTT. This translates into CASSSDRDTEAFF. The variable domain in full, with the rest retrieved from reference TRBV5-4 and TRBJ1-1, is ETGVTQSPTHLIKTRGQQVTLRCSSQSGHNTVSWYQQALGQGPQFIFQYYREEENGRGNFPPRFSGLQFPNYSSELNVNALELDDSALYLCASSSDRDTEAFFGQGTRLTVV.

The table lists this clonotype with a few counts. The V and J genes are TRBV2 and TRBJ2-3, with D possibly TRBD2 on 5 matching bases. The V and J ends lost 2 bases and 0 bases respectively, with 9 bases between them. The germline gives CDR1 SNHLY, CDR2 FYNNEI. The CDR3 is 15 residues long. CDR3 sequence reads: CASSESGSSTDTQYF. CDR3 DNA sequence: TGTGCCAGCAGTGAAAGCGGCTCTAGCACAGATACGCAGTATTTT.

There are a few counts of this clonotype. This chain uses TRBV9 with TRBJ2-1; TRBD2 matches at 10 bases. J gave up 4 bases and V 4 bases, and 5 bases lay outside the gene matches. The CDR3 spans 15 residues. Germline CDR1 SGDLS, CDR2 YYNGEE. The CDR3 loop reads CASSYGLAEYNEQFF. CDR3 in DNA: TGTGCCAGCAGCTATGGACTAGCGGAGTACAATGAGCAGTTCTTC.

The genes are TRBV29-1 and TRBJ1-1; 8 positions match TRBD1. With V trimmed by 7 bases and J by 5 bases, 6 bases remained unmatched. This CDR3 spans 12 amino acids. Looked up from germline, CDR1 is SQVTM and CDR2 is ANQGSEA. CDR3: CSAGQGGTEAFF. CDR3 bases: TGCAGCGCCGGACAGGGTGGGACTGAAGCTTTCTTT. The full variable domain, its missing parts supplied by reference TRBV29-1 and TRBJ1-1, is SAVISQKPSRDICQRGTSLTIQCQVDSQVTMMFWYRQQPGQSLTLIATANQGSEATYESGFVIDKFPISRPNLTFSTLTVSNMSPEDSSIYLCSAGQGGTEAFFGQGTRLTVV.

The chain recombines TRBV6-2 or TRBV6-3 with TRBJ2-7, with D unresolved. Germline-derived CDR1 and CDR2 are MNHEY and SVGEGT. V lost 7 bases, J lost 0 bases, and 13 bases lay in between. The CDR3 loop spans 14 amino acids. CDR3 sequence: CASNSRGDSYEQYF. DNA for the CDR3: TGTGCCAGCAACTCTCGTGGGGACTCCTACGAGCAGTACTTC.

This clonotype came up a few times. The chain is built from TRBV19 and TRBJ1-6; D uncertain. Trimming took off 3 bases at V and 2 bases at J, with 5 bases between the two ends. Germline loops: CDR1 LNHDA, CDR2 SQIVND (reference sequence). This CDR3 contains 14 residues. The CDR3 is CASSILAYNSPLHF. Here the CDR3 DNA reads TGTGCCAGTAGTATTCTCGCCTATAATTCACCCCTCCACTTT.

There are a few counts of this clonotype. The chain combines TRBV29-1 with TRBJ2-5; D perhaps matches TRBD2 (5 bases). V lost 3 bases and J lost 7, with 9 bases in between. The CDR3 has 11 amino acids. Germline V gene lookup returns CDR1 SQVTM and CDR2 ANQGSEA. The DNA for the CDR3 is TGCAGCGTTGATCGGGCGGGGACCCAGTACTTC. This translates into CSVDRAGTQYF. Looking up the rest from reference TRBV29-1 and TRBJ2-5 gives the full variable domain: SAVISQKPSRDICQRGTSLTIQCQVDSQVTMMFWYRQQPGQSLTLIATANQGSEATYESGFVIDKFPISRPNLTFSTLTVSNMSPEDSSIYLCSVDRAGTQYFGPGTRLLVL.

The table lists this clonotype with many counts. The chain employs TRBV5-1 and TRBJ2-5; TRBD2 aligns across 7 bases. CDR1 SGHRS and CDR2 YFSETQ come from the germline V gene. Trimming removed 0 bases from V and 0 bases from J; junction bases left unmatched: 8. This CDR3 is 17 amino acids long. The CDR3 DNA reads as TGCGCCAGCAGCTTGGTTTGGCTAGCGGCGAACCAAGAGACCCAGTACTTC. Encoded protein: CASSLVWLAANQETQYF.

The chain recombines TRBV7-6 with TRBJ2-2; 14 bases fit TRBD2. The V segment lost 5 bases and the J segment 2 bases; nucleotides outside the gene matches: 7. In germline, CDR1 is SGHVS, CDR2 FNYEAQ. The CDR3 contains 18 residues. CDR3 residues: CASSPGTSGGLNTGELFF. Here the CDR3 DNA reads TGTGCCAGCAGCCCCGGGACTAGCGGGGGTCTAAACACCGGGGAGCTGTTTTTT.

This clonotype has only a few counts. The V and J genes are TRBV7-2 and TRBJ2-7; 8 bases map to TRBD2. Trimming cost V 5 bases and J 5 bases; bases outside gene matches: 8. Germline V gives CDR1 SGHTA, CDR2 FQGNSA. The CDR3 is made up of 14 amino acids. Written as DNA, the CDR3 is TGTGCCAGCAGCCCAGACGGGGGGGCCAACGAGCAGTACTTC. Translation: CASSPDGGANEQYF.